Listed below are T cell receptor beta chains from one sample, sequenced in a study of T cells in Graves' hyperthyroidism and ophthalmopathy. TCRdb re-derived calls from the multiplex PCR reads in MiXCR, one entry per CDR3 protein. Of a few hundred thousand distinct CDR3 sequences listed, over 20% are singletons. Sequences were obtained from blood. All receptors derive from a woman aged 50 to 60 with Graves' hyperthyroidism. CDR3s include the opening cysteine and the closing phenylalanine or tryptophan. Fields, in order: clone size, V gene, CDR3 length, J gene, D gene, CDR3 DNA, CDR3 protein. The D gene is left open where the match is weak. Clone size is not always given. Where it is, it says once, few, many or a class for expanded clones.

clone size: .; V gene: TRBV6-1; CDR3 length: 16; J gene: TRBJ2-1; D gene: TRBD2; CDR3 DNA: TGTGCCAGCAGTGATTATCGACTAGCGAGAAAGAATGAGCAGTTCTTC; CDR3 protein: CASSDYRLARKNEQFF
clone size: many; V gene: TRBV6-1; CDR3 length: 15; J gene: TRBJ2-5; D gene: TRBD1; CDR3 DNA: TGTGCCAGCAGTTTAGGGGACAGGGGTCGAGAGACCCAGTACTTC; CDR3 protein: CASSLGDRGRETQYF
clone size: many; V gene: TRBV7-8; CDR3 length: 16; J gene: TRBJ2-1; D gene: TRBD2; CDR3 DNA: TGTGCCAGCAGCCCACGGGGACTAGCGGGAGGCAATGAGCAGTTCTTC; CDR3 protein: CASSPRGLAGGNEQFF
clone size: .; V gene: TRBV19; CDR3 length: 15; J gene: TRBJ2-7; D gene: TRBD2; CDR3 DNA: TGTGCCAGTAGTAAGACTAGCGGGGGAACCTACGAGCAGTACTTC; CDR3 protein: CASSKTSGGTYEQYF
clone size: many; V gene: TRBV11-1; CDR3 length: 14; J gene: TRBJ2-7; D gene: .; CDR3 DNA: TGTGCCAGCAGCATCCGGGACGCTGCCTACGAGCAGTACTTC; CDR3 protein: CASSIRDAAYEQYF
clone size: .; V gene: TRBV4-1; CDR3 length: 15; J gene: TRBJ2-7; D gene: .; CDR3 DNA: TGCGCCAGCAGCCTCCTGGGTTGGGAACCCTACGAGCAGTACTTC; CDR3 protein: CASSLLGWEPYEQYF
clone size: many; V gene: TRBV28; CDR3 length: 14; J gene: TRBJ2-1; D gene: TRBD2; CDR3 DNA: TGTGCCAGCAGCGCGGGGGGCTCCTACAATGAGCAGTTCTTC; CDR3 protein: CASSAGGSYNEQFF
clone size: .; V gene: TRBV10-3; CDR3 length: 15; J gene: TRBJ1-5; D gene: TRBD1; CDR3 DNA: TGTGCCATCAGTGATAGGACAGGGCAATATCAGCCCCAGCATTTT; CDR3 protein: CAISDRTGQYQPQHF
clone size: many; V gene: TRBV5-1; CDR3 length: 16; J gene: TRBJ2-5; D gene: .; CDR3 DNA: TGCGCCAGCAGCAGGCTACAGGTGGGGCACGAAGAGACCCAGTACTTC; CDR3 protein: CASSRLQVGHEETQYF
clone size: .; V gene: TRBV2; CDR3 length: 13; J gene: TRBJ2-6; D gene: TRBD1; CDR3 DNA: TGTGCCAGCAGCATGGGACAGTCCAACGTCCTGACTTTC; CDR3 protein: CASSMGQSNVLTF
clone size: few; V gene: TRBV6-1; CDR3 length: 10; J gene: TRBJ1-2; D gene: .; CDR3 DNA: TGTGCCAGCAGGAGGGTTGGCCACACCTTC; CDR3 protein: CASRRVGHTF
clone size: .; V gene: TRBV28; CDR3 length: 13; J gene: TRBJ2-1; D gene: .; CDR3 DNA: TGTGCCAGCAGTTCTGGACCTCCCGGGGGGCAGTTCTTC; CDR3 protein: CASSSGPPGGQFF
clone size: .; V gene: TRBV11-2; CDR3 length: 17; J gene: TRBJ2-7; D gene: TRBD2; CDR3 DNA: TGTGCCAGCAGCTTAAGGAGCGGGAGGGTAGTCGGCTACGAGCAGTACTTC; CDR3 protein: CASSLRSGRVVGYEQYF
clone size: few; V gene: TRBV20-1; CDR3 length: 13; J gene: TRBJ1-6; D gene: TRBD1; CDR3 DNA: TGCAGTGCTGGGACAGCCTATAATTCACCCCTCCACTTT; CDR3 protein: CSAGTAYNSPLHF
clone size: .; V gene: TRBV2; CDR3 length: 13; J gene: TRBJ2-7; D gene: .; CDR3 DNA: TGTGCCAGCAGAGCCGGGTCCGCCTACAAGCAGTACTTC; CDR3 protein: CASRAGSAYKQYF
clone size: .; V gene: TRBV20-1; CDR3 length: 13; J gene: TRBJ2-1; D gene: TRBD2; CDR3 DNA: TGCAGTGTTAGAGACCCTAGCGGGAATGGTCTGTTCTTC; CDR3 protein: CSVRDPSGNGLFF
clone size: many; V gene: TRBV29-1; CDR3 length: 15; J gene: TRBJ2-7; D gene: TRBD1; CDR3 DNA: TGCAGCGTTGAAGGGGGGGGACAGGGCGCACAAGAGCAGTACTTC; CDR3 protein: CSVEGGGQGAQEQYF
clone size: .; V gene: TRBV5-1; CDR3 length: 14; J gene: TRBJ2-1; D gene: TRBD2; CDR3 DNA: TGCGCCAGCAGGACTAGCGGGAGGTATGATGAGCAGTTCTTC; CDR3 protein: CASRTSGRYDEQFF
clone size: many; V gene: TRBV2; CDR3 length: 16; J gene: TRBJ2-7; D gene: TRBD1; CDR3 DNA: TGTGCCAGCAGTGGCGCCCGGGACAGGGGCCGATACGAGCAGTACTTC; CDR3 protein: CASSGARDRGRYEQYF
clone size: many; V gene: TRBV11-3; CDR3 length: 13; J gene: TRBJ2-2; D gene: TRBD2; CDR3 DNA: TGTGCCAGCAGGACTAGCGGGACCGGGGAGCTGTTTTTT; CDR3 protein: CASRTSGTGELFF
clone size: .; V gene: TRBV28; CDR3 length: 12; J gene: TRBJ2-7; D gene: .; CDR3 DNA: TGTGCCAGCAGTCCCTGGTCCTACGAGCAGTACTTC; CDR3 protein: CASSPWSYEQYF
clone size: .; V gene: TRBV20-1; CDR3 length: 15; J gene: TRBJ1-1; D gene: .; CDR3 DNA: TGCAGTGCTAGAGGCATAGGGGGGCGGGTCACTGAAGCTTTCTTT; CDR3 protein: CSARGIGGRVTEAFF
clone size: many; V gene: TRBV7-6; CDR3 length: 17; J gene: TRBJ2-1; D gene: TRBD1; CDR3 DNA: TGTGCCAGCAGCCGGGACAGTAGCGTTAGCTCCTACAATGAGCAGTTCTTC; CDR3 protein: CASSRDSSVSSYNEQFF
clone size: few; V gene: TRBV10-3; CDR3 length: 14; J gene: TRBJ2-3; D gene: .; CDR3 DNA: TGTGCCATCAGTGGTACCGGTTTGCCAGATACGCAGTATTTT; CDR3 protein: CAISGTGLPDTQYF
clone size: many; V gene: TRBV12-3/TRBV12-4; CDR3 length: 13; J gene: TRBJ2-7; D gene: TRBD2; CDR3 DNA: TGTGCCAGCAGTTGGAAGGGAGGGTACGAGCAGTACTTC; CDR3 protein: CASSWKGGYEQYF
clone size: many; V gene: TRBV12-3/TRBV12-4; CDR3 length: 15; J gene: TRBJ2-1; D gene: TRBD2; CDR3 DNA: TGTGCCAGCAGTTTTAGGACTAGCGATGGTAATGAGCAGTTCTTC; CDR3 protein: CASSFRTSDGNEQFF
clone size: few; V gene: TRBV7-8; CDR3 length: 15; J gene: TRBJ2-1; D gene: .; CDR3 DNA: TGTGCCAGCAGCCGAGACTCCAGACCTTACAATGAGCAGTTCTTC; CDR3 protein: CASSRDSRPYNEQFF
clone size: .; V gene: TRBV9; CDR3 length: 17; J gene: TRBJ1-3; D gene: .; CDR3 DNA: TGTGCCAGCAGCCCCCCGCAGCTTCCCATCTCTGGAAACACCATATATTTT; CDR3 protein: CASSPPQLPISGNTIYF